The 12 T cell receptor beta chains presented below share a single source sample, sequenced in a study of T cell responses to AZD1222 COVID-19 vaccine. Here immunoSEQ multiplex PCR was the method, and the copy in TCRdb shows in-frame clones only, minus some. The table lists 150,000 to 200,000 clones, 88% of them singletons. Source: peripheral blood, taken on day 0 of AZD1222 vaccination. These TCRs come from an adult in good health.

This clone has a single count. This chain links TRBV9 with TRBJ2-5, with D perhaps matching TRBD1 or TRBD2 (5 bases each). The CDR3 extends over 19 amino acids. Trimming took off 3 bases at V and 5 bases at J, with 29 bases between the two ends. Germline values: CDR1 SGDLS, CDR2 YYNGEE. The CDR3 DNA is TGTGCCAGCAGCGCAGGGAGAGGTTTAGGTATCGGGTCCGCCGAGACCCAGTACTTC. Translating it yields CASSAGRGLGIGSAETQYF.

In DNA form, the CDR3 reads TGTGCCAGCAGCTCCCCGGACAAACCCAATGAGCAGTTCTTC. Translation: CASSSPDKPNEQFF. The gene calls are TRBV9 and TRBJ2-1, with D perhaps TRBD1 (5 bases). V dropped 4 bases and J dropped 6 bases, with 14 bases sitting between them. The CDR3 contains 14 residues. CDR1 is SGDLS and CDR2 is YYNGEE in the germline V gene.

The CDR3 DNA sequence: TGTGCCAGCAGCTTAGACAGATTGGGAAGTCAGCCCCAGCATTTT. As protein: CASSLDRLGSQPQHF. V usage is TRBV11-2 and J usage is TRBJ1-5; D unclear. The V and J ends lost 0 bases and 6 bases respectively, with 12 bases between them. CDR1 is SGHAT and CDR2 is FQNNGV in the germline V gene. The CDR3 runs 15 residues.

The count of this clone is one. Relative to the germline gene, one junction end is altered; a read error may explain this. The chain joins TRBV15 to TRBJ1-5, with D perhaps matching TRBD1 (6 bases). Germline V gene data show CDR1 as LNHNV and CDR2 as YYDKDF (reference sequence). The CDR3 consists of 14 residues. In DNA form, the CDR3 reads TGTGCCACCAGCGGAGACAGGTTATATCAGCCCCAGCATTTT. Translation: CATSGDRLYQPQHF. The full variable domain, completed using reference TRBV15 and TRBJ1-5, is DAMVIQNPRYQVTQFGKPVTLSCSQTLNHNVMYWYQQKSSQAPKLLFHYYDKDFNNEADTPDNFQSRRPNTSFCFLDIRSPGLGDTAMYLCATSGDRLYQPQHFGDGTRLSIL.

J is TRBJ2-1 and V is TRBV5-6; TRBD1 matches at 9 bases. V was clipped by 2 bases and J by 6 bases; unmatched bases: 6. This CDR3 is built from 15 residues. Germline V gives CDR1 SGHDT, CDR2 YYEEEE. The CDR3 DNA reads TGTGCCAGCAGCTTCACCGGGACAGGGTCCAATGAGCAGTTCTTC. This translates into CASSFTGTGSNEQFF.

DNA of the CDR3: TGTGCCAGTAGTATAGACGTCCTTGGAAGTCAGCCCCAGCATTTT. Translated: CASSIDVLGSQPQHF. The rearrangement uses TRBV19 and TRBJ1-5; D gene ambiguous. V was trimmed by 0 bases and J by 6 bases, leaving 12 bases between them. This CDR3 region has 15 residues. Looked up from germline, CDR1 is LNHDA and CDR2 is SQIVND (reference sequence).

The chain joins TRBV7-8 to TRBJ2-2, with 12 bases fitting TRBD2. This CDR3 is built from 17 residues. In germline, CDR1 is SGHVS, CDR2 FQNEAQ. V shed 5 bases, J shed 5 bases, and the junction held 9 bases outside the gene matches. CDR3 coding DNA: TGTGCCAGCAGCCTCCTAGCGGGGGGGCCGCGGACCGGGGAGCTGTTTTTT. Its protein product is CASSLLAGGPRTGELFF.

The V and J genes are TRBV12-3 or TRBV12-4 and TRBJ1-3, with D unclear. The CDR3 is 13 amino acids. Trimming removed 6 bases at V and 4 bases at J, with 10 bases between. The CDR3 region has the DNA TGTGCCAGCAGCCAGATGGGAGGAAACACCATATATTTT. It translates to CASSQMGGNTIYF.

The rearrangement links TRBV2 to TRBJ2-7, with TRBD2 matching 7 bases. V dropped 3 bases and J dropped 6; count of bases not matched to a gene: 8. This CDR3 region has 14 residues. CDR1 and CDR2 (germline): SNHLY, FYNNEI. The CDR3: CASSDGRQRGEQYF. Written as DNA, the CDR3 is TGTGCCAGCAGTGACGGGAGACAGCGGGGCGAGCAGTACTTC.

This clone was found once. The gene calls are TRBV5-4 and TRBJ1-1; D gene ambiguous. Germline CDR1 SGHNT, CDR2 YYREEE (reference sequence). Trimming removed 0 bases at V and 4 bases at J, with 16 bases between. CDR3 length equals 16 residues. CDR3 region: CASSLGGKTRGTEAFF. CDR3 nucleotides: TGTGCCAGCAGCTTGGGGGGAAAAACACGAGGCACTGAAGCTTTCTTT.

This clone came up a few times. The V call is TRBV19, the J call TRBJ1-2; 8 nucleotides align to TRBD1. This CDR3 is built from 15 residues. Trimming took 5 bases from V and 7 from J; bases not matched to a gene: 12. The V gene's germline CDR1 is LNHDA and CDR2 SQIVND (reference sequence). The CDR3 DNA sequence: TGTGCCAGTAGTGTTTACGACAGGGGATTCAGTGGCTACACCTTC. Translating it yields CASSVYDRGFSGYTF.

This chain uses TRBV10-3 with TRBJ1-5; D uncertain. V was cut by 3 bases and J by 0 bases, with 15 bases left in between. Germline V gene sequence: CDR1 ENHRY, CDR2 SYGVKD. The CDR3 consists of 17 residues. CDR3 protein: CAISESRRVYSNQPQHF. CDR3 nucleotides: TGTGCCATCAGTGAATCCCGGCGGGTTTATAGCAATCAGCCCCAGCATTTT.